The T cell receptor (beta chain) under discussion was sequenced for a study of blood T cell repertoires in COVID-19. Study as a whole: Italy, Spain and the United States were the sources of the convalescent and acute COVID-19 samples. In each case, the material was cDNA or gDNA derived from T cells, B-cell-depleted T cells, or PBMCs.

Original handling: Estimation of nucleated cell counts relied on the amplification of reference gene primers. The method was immunoSEQ multiplex PCR; TCRdb's version includes in-frame clones alone and lacks a portion of them. The DNA gave D and trimming, while V, J and clone size come from that table. The sample records around 200,000 clones, around 85% being singletons. The CDR3 contains 14 residues. V lost 4 bases to trimming and J lost 5 bases, with 12 bases between them. CDR1 is SGDLS, CDR2 YYNGEE, per germline. The material sequenced was peripheral blood. The receptor comes from a woman older than 75 with acute or convalescent COVID-19. The J gene is TRBJ1-4, the V gene TRBV9, with D perhaps TRBD1 (6 bases). In nucleotides, the CDR3 is TGTGCCAGCAGCCGAACAGGGATGAATGAAAAACTGTTTTTT. It encodes CASSRTGMNEKLFF.